This T cell receptor (beta chain) came from a study of blood T cell repertoires in COVID-19. Across the study: Spain, Italy and the United States supplied samples that represented acute and convalescent COVID-19.

Patients of the Seattle cohort, enrolled during active infection, were followed longitudinally. Germline trimming cut 6 bases from V and 6 bases from J; bases unmatched to any gene: 9. The CDR3 is made up of 14 amino acids. Germline CDR1 reads PRHDT; CDR2 reads FYEKMQ (reference sequence). Original data processing: Researchers report that nucleated cell counts were estimated from reference gene primer amplification. Assay: immunoSEQ multiplex PCR; the TCRdb copy retains only in-frame clones and omits some. V and J calls and clone size come straight from that table; D and trimming were deduced from the DNA. The sample has 200,000 to 300,000 clones, around 88% seen once.

This TCR came from a woman between 25 and 40 years old with COVID-19, enrolled during active disease. This sequence joins TRBV13 and TRBJ2-5, with 8 bases identical to TRBD1. What was sequenced was peripheral blood. The CDR3 sequence: CASSSRTGFKTQYF. The CDR3 nucleotides are TGTGCCAGCAGTTCTAGGACAGGGTTTAAGACCCAGTACTTC.